This entry concerns a single T cell receptor (beta chain). Its target antigen remains unknown. The sample holds no much larger clone one base away, and base qualities are not on file. Libraries were made using the immunoSEQ multiplex PCR assay. Adaptive Biotechnologies carried out high-throughput TCR-beta CDR3 sequencing of genomic DNA for most patients. Under the source paper's analysis protocol: TCR sequencing data for 15 to 20 patients were retrieved from Adaptive's ImmunoSEQ software; a few other patients were processed with MiXCR and VDJtools. Because the origin of CDR3 nucleotide sequences shared between donor and recipient could not be assigned, those sequences were removed. To be classed as alloreactive, a clone needed at least 2-fold expansion over unstimulated cells and a minimum CFSE-low frequency of 0.002% (template counts) or 0.001% (read counts). Clones were considered mappable if detected in sequenced pre-transplant spleen, lymph node, or MLR CFSE-low populations of the donor or recipient. The cumulative frequency of alloreactive clones was calculated as a percentage of all sequences, weighted by copy number. This is the immuneACCESS table as TCRdb keeps it, with only in-frame sequences that have V and J called. A part of the clones is gone; compared with another copy, unresolved V genes explain less than half, and the rest is unexplained. That table supplies the V and J calls and clone size; D and trimming were determined from the DNA. This sample holds some 55,000 clones; 91% were observed only once. Of the sample, approximately 5% falls within the top ten clones.

Blood samples were collected up to 4 times in the first month after transplant and then at least monthly when available. The data were taken from a study of graft-versus-host responses after intestinal transplantation (dated by TCRdb to the early 2020s). About the study as a whole: Recipients received multivisceral, liver-intestinal, or isolated intestinal transplants. Instead of going to the commercial service, samples from a few later patients were sequenced in-house on an Illumina MiSeq and processed with MiXCR. After intestinal transplantation, graft-versus-host and host-versus-graft alloreactive T cell clones in the graft, circulation and bone marrow were tracked using bulk TCR-beta CDR3 sequencing. A cohort of under 30 intestinal transplant recipients, including one retransplant, was enrolled, and a few patients lacking pretransplant specimens were excluded. Donor T cell macrochimerism was defined as a peak of at least 4% donor T cells among recipient peripheral blood mononuclear cells. Anti-thymocyte globulin induction was given to all recipients, followed by maintenance tacrolimus and steroids for approximately 3 years. Alloreactive clones were identified by sequencing pre-transplant mixed lymphocyte reaction products and comparing these products with unstimulated pre-transplant donor and recipient T cells. General study outcomes and caveats: In patients with donor T cell macrochimerism, the allografts had high GvH to HvG T cell clonal ratios. GvH clones were detected in recipient bone marrow, and some of these GvH clones were observed earlier in ileal mucosa or blood, consistent with an intestinal mucosal origin. Peak levels of circulating GvH clones were associated with declines in HvG clones early after transplant. The conclusions were limited by the relatively low number and heterogeneity of the intestinal transplant patients.

Specimen: PBMCs, collected 650 to 670 days after intestinal transplant. The TCR sequence derives from a human patient who received an intestinal transplant, so some T cells may come from the graft donor.

The nucleotides read TGCGCCAGCAGTCGGGACAGCGACACCATATATTTT. Its translation is CASSRDSDTIYF. In this chain, TRBV5-1 is recombined with TRBJ1-3; TRBD1 aligns with 7 central bases. V ends up 5 bases short and J 8 bases short, with an unmatched junction base count of 4. The CDR3 starts with the cysteine, ends with the phenylalanine, and has 12 residues. Only the CDR3 part of the read is kept: 36 bases, read in frame from the first base. Per the germline V gene, SGHRS is the CDR1 and YFSETQ is the CDR2.